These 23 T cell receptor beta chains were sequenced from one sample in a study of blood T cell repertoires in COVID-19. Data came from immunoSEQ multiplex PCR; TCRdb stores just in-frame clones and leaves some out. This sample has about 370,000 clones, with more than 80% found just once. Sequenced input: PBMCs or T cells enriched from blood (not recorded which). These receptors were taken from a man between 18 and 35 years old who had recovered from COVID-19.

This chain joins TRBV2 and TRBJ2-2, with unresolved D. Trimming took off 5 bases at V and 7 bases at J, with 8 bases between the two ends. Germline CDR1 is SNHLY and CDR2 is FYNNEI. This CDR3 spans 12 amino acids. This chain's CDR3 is CASSPIGGELFF. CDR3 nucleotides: TGTGCCAGCAGTCCTATCGGCGGGGAGCTGTTTTTT.

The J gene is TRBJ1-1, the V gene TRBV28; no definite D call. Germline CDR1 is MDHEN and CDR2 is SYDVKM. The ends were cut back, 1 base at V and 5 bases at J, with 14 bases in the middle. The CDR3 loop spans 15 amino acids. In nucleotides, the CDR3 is TGTGCCAGCAGTTTATCGGAGGGTCGGGTGACTGAAGCTTTCTTT. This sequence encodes CASSLSEGRVTEAFF.

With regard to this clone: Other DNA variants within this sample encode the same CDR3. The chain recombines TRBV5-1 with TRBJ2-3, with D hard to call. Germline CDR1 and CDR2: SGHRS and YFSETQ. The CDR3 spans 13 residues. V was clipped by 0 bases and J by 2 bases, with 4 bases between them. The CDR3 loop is CASSLDNTDTQYF. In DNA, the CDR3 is TGCGCCAGCAGCTTGGACAACACAGATACGCAGTATTTT.

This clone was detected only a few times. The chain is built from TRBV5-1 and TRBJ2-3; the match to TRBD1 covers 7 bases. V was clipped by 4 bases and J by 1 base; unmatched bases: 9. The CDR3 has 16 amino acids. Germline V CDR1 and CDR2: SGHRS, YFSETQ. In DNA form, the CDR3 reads TGCGCCAGCAGCACGCCCCGACAGGGAGGCACAGATACGCAGTATTTT. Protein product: CASSTPRQGGTDTQYF.

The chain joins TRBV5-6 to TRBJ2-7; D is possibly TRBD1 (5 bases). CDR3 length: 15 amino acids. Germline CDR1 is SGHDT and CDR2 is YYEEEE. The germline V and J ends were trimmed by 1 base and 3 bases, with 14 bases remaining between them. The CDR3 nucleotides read TGTGCCAGCAGCTTGTTCCAGACAGTCCTCTACGAGCAGTACTTC. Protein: CASSLFQTVLYEQYF.

The CDR3 is CASSDIAGEVSDTQYF. The CDR3 bases are TGCGCCAGCAGTGACATAGCGGGGGAAGTCTCAGATACGCAGTATTTT. This sequence joins TRBV10-1 and TRBJ2-3, with TRBD2 identical over 9 bases. Germline CDR1 is WNHNN and CDR2 is SYGVQD (reference sequence). Trimming took 3 bases from V and 4 from J; bases not matched to a gene: 8. The CDR3 length is 16 residues.

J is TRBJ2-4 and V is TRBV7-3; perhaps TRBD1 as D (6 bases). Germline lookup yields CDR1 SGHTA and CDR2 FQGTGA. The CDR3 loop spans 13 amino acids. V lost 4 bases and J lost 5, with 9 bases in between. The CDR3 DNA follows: TGTGCCAGCAGCTCGGACAGTGAAAACATTCAGTACTTC. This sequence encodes CASSSDSENIQYF.

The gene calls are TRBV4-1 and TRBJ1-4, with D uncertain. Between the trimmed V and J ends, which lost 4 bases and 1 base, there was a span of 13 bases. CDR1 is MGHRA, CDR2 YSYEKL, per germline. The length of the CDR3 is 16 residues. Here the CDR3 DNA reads TGCGCCAGCAGCCCGGGGATTCGGGTAACTAATGAAAAACTGTTTTTT. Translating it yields CASSPGIRVTNEKLFF.

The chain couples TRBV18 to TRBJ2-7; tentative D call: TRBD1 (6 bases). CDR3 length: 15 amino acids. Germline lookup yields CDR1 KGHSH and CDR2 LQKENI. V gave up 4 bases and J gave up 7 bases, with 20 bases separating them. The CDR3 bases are TGTGCCAGCTCACTTCCTTCCTCGGGAAGGGGGGAGCAGTACTTC. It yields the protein CASSLPSSGRGEQYF. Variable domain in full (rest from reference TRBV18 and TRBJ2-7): NAGVMQNPRHLVRRRGQEARLRCSPMKGHSHVYWYRQLPEEGLKFMVYLQKENIIDESGMPKERFSAEFPKEGPSILRIQQVVRGDSAAYFCASSLPSSGRGEQYFGPGTRLTVT.

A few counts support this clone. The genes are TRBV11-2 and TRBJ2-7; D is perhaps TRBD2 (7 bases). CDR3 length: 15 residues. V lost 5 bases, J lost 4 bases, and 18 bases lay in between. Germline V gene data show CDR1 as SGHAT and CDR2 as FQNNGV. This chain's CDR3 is CASSSFWAGAYEQYF. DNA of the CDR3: TGTGCCAGCAGCAGTTTTTGGGCGGGGGCGTACGAGCAGTACTTC.

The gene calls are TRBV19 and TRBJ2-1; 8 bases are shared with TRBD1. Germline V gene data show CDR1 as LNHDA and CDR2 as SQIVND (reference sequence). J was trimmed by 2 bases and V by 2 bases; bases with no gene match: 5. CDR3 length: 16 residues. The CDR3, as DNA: TGTGCCAGTAGTATAACCTGGGGACAGGCCTACAATGAGCAGTTCTTC. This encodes CASSITWGQAYNEQFF.

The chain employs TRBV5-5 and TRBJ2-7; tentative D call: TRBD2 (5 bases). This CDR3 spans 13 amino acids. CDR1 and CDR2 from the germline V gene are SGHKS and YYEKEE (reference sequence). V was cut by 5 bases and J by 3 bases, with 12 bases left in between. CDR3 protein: CASREVLYYEQYF. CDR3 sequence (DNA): TGTGCCAGCAGGGAGGTTTTGTACTACGAGCAGTACTTC.

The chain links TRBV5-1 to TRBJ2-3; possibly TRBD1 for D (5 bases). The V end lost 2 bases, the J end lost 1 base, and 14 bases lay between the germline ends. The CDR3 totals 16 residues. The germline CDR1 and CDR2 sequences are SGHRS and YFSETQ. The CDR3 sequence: CASSFLQGGGTDTQYF. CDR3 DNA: TGCGCCAGCAGCTTCCTCCAGGGTGGTGGCACAGATACGCAGTATTTT.

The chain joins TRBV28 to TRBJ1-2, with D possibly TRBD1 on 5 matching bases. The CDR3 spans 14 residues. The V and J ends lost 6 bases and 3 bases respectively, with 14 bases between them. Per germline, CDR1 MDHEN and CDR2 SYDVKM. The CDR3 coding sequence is TGTGCCAGCAGCCGGGGGGGAGCCGACTATGGCTACACCTTC. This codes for CASSRGGADYGYTF.

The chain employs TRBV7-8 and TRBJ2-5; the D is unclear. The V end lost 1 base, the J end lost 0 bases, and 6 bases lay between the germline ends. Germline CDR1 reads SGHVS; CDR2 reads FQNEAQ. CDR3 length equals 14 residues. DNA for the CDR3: TGTGCCAGCAGCTTAGGTCGGTACCAAGAGACCCAGTACTTC. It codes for CASSLGRYQETQYF.

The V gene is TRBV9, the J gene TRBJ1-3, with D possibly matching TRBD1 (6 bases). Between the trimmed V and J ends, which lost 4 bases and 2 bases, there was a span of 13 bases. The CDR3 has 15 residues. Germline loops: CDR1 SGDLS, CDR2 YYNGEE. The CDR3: CASSSFRGAGNTIYF. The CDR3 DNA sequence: TGTGCCAGCAGCTCCTTCAGGGGCGCTGGAAACACCATATATTTT. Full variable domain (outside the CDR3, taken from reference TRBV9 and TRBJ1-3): DSGVTQTPKHLITATGQRVTLRCSPRSGDLSVYWYQQSLDQGLQFLIQYYNGEERAKGNILERFSAQQFPDLHSELNLSSLELGDSALYFCASSSFRGAGNTIYFGEGSWLTVV.

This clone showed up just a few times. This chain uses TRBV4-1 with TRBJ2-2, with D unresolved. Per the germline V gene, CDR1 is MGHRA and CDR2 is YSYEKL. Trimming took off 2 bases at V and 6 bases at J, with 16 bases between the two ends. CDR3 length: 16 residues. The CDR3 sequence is CASSQRDQVSSGELFF. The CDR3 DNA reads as TGCGCCAGCAGCCAAAGAGACCAGGTGTCTTCCGGGGAGCTGTTTTTT.

CDR3 in amino acids: CASSPFRGVAGELFF. The CDR3 DNA reads as TGTGCCAGCAGCCCGTTTCGGGGGGTTGCCGGGGAGCTGTTTTTT. This chain uses TRBV5-8 with TRBJ2-2, with TRBD2 matching 7 bases. Germline lookup yields CDR1 SGHTS and CDR2 YDEGEE. V was clipped by 4 bases and J by 6 bases; unmatched bases: 9. The CDR3 is 15 residues long.

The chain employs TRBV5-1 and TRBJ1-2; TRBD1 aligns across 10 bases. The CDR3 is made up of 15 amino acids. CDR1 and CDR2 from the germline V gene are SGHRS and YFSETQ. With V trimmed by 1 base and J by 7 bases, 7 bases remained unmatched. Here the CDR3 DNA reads TGCGCCAGCAGCTTGACGGGGGGACAGGGGAGTGGCTACACCTTC. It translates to CASSLTGGQGSGYTF.

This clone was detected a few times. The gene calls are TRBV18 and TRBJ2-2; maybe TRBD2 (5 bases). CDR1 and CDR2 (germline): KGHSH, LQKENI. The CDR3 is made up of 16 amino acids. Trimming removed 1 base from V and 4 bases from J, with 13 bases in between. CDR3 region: CASSPQNPRGTGELFF. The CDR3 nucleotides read TGTGCCAGCTCACCACAAAATCCTCGGGGCACCGGGGAGCTGTTTTTT.

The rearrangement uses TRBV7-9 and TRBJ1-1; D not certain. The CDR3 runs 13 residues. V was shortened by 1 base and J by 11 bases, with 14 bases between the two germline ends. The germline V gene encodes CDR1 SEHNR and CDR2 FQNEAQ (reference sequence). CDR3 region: CASSLGAGRVAFF. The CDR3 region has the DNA TGTGCCAGCAGCTTAGGGGCGGGGAGGGTCGCTTTCTTT.

The CDR3 sequence is CASSLALGSSMEQYF. DNA of the CDR3: TGTGCCAGCAGCTTGGCCCTCGGTAGCTCTATGGAGCAGTACTTC. This sequence joins TRBV5-4 and TRBJ2-7; D uncertain. The germline gives CDR1 SGHNT, CDR2 YYREEE (reference sequence). The CDR3 is 15 amino acids. The V gene lost 0 bases and the J gene lost 7 bases, with 17 bases spanning the gap.

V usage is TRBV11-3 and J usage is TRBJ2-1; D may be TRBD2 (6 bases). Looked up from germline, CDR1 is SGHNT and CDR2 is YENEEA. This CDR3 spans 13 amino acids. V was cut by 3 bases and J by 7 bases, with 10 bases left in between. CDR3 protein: CASSLGLRNEQFF. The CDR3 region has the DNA TGTGCCAGCAGCTTGGGACTCCGGAATGAGCAGTTCTTC.